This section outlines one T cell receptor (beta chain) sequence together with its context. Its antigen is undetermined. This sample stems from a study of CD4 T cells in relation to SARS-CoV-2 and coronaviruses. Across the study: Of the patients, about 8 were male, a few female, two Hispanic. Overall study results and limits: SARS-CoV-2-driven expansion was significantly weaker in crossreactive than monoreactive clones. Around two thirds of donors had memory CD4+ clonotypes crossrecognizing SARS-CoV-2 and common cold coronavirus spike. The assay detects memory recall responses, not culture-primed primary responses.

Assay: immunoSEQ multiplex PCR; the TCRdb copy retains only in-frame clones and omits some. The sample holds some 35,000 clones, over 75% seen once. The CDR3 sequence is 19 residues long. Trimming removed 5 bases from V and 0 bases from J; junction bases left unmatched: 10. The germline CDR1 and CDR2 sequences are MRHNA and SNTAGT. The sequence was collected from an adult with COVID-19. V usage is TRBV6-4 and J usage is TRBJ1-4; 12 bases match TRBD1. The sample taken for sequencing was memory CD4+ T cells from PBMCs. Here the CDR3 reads CASSPTGTGGFATNEKLFF. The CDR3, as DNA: TGTGCCAGCAGTCCTACCGGGACAGGGGGCTTTGCAACTAATGAAAAACTGTTTTTT.